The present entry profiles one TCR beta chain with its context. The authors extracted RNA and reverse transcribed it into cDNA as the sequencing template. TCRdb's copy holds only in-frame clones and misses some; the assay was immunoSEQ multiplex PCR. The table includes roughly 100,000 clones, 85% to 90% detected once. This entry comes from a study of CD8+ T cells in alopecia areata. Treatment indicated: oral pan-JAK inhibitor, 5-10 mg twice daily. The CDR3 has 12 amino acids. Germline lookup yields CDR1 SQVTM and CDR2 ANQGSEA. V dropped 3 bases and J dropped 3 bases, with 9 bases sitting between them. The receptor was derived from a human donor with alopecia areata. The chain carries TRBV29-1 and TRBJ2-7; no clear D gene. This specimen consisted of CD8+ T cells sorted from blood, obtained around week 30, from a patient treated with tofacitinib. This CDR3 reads CSVESIDYEQYF. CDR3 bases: TGCAGCGTTGAGTCCATCGACTACGAGCAGTACTTC.